This passage covers 20 T cell receptor beta chains from one sample sequenced in a study of blood T cell repertoires in COVID-19. Profiled with immunoSEQ multiplex PCR; TCRdb holds only in-frame clones, not every one. The sample gives some 200,000 clones, roughly 82% of which show up once; 10% to 15% is in the top ten. Input material: PBMCs or T cells enriched from blood (not recorded which). These receptors were collected from a man aged 35-49 years who had recovered from COVID-19.

The chain uses TRBV7-2 and TRBJ1-2; the D is unclear. The germline V gene encodes CDR1 SGHTA and CDR2 FQGNSA. The CDR3 extends over 13 amino acids. The V end was cut by 8 bases, the J end by 8 bases, with 18 bases between. CDR3 region: CASPPLQVHGYTF. CDR3 DNA: TGTGCCAGCCCCCCCCTTCAGGTCCACGGCTACACCTTC.

The J gene is TRBJ2-1, the V gene TRBV30, with no clear D. Per germline, CDR1 GTSNPN and CDR2 SVGIG (reference sequence). The CDR3 contains 12 residues. The ends were cut back, 3 bases at V and 6 bases at J, with 9 bases in the middle. CDR3 region: CAWRAYVNEQFF. The CDR3 nucleotides are TGTGCCTGGAGGGCATACGTCAATGAGCAGTTCTTC.

The chain is built from TRBV7-2 and TRBJ2-7; 10 nucleotides match TRBD1. The CDR3 has 15 residues. Germline V gives CDR1 SGHTA, CDR2 FQGNSA. With 5 bases clipped from V and 3 bases from J, the junction kept 7 bases outside the gene matches. The chain's CDR3 is CASSQSGQGRYEQYF. Written as DNA, the CDR3 is TGTGCCAGCAGCCAATCGGGACAGGGGCGCTACGAGCAGTACTTC.

The chain joins TRBV9 to TRBJ1-1; 11 bases align to TRBD1. Germline lookup yields CDR1 SGDLS and CDR2 YYNGEE. With 2 bases clipped from V and 10 bases from J, the junction kept 7 bases outside the gene matches. CDR3 length equals 14 residues. The CDR3 nucleotides are TGTGCCAGCAGCGTTAGCGTGGGGACAGGGGGAGCTTTCTTT. Protein: CASSVSVGTGGAFF.

The V call is TRBV5-1, the J call TRBJ2-7; 10 bases are a match to TRBD1. This CDR3 has 14 amino acids. With V trimmed by 4 bases and J by 5 bases, 6 bases remained unmatched. Germline V gene sequence: CDR1 SGHRS, CDR2 YFSETQ. The CDR3: CASSPGQGYHEQYF. The CDR3 DNA follows: TGCGCCAGCAGCCCGGGACAGGGGTACCACGAGCAGTACTTC.

The rearrangement uses TRBV2 and TRBJ2-7, with 11 positions matching TRBD2. Germline CDR1 reads SNHLY; CDR2 reads FYNNEI. Trimming at V came to 4 bases and at J to 6 bases, leaving 5 bases not matched to a gene. This CDR3 has 14 amino acids. The CDR3 here is CASSAASGRSEQYF. The DNA for the CDR3 is TGTGCCAGCAGTGCGGCTAGCGGGAGGAGCGAGCAGTACTTC.

This clone has more than one count but fewer than ten. V usage is TRBV12-3 or TRBV12-4 and J usage is TRBJ1-4, with no clear D. CDR3 length: 12 residues. Trimming left V 6 bases short and J 7 bases short, with 9 bases between. In DNA form, the CDR3 reads TGTGCCAGCAGCACTGACTCTGAAAAACTGTTTTTT. It codes for CASSTDSEKLFF.

The chain has TRBV18 and TRBJ1-3; 9 bases align to TRBD1. Germline V CDR1 and CDR2: KGHSH, LQKENI. The CDR3 is made up of 16 amino acids. After removal of 6 bases from V and 2 bases from J, the junction contained 8 bases not matched to a gene. The CDR3 nucleotides read TGTGCCAGCTCCCCCACAGGGGGCCGAGCTGGAAACACCATATATTTT. Translating gives CASSPTGGRAGNTIYF.

The chain uses TRBV11-2 and TRBJ2-1; 10 bases agree with TRBD2. The ends lost 0 bases at V and 13 bases at J; junction bases unmatched: 3. Germline assignment: CDR1 SGHAT and CDR2 FQNNGV. This CDR3 region has 13 residues. CDR3: CASSLESSGRQFF. The CDR3 region has the DNA TGTGCCAGCAGCTTAGAGTCTAGCGGGAGACAGTTCTTC.

The chain combines TRBV7-8 with TRBJ2-7; tentative D call: TRBD2 (6 bases). V lost 1 base and J 0 bases, leaving 13 bases between the germline ends. Germline-derived CDR1 and CDR2 are SGHVS and FQNEAQ. CDR3 length equals 16 residues. This chain's CDR3 is CASSLDVGLPSYEQYF. In nucleotides, the CDR3 is TGTGCCAGCAGCTTAGACGTAGGACTACCCTCCTACGAGCAGTACTTC.

V gene TRBV7-8 combines with J gene TRBJ2-7; 10 bases line up with TRBD2. Germline CDR1 and CDR2: SGHVS and FQNEAQ. The CDR3 spans 14 residues. The V segment lost 4 bases and the J segment 1 base; nucleotides outside the gene matches: 1. The CDR3, as DNA: TGTGCCAGCAGCTGGACTAGCGGTTCCTACGAGCAGTACTTC. It translates to CASSWTSGSYEQYF. Looking up the rest from reference TRBV7-8 and TRBJ2-7 gives the full variable domain: GAGVSQSPRYKVAKRGQDVALRCDPISGHVSLFWYQQALGQGPEFLTYFQNEAQLDKSGLPSDRFFAERPEGSVSTLKIQRTQQEDSAVYLCASSWTSGSYEQYFGPGTRLTVT.

V is TRBV5-1 and J is TRBJ2-1, with D possibly matching TRBD2 (6 bases). This CDR3 is built from 15 residues. V lost 0 bases and J 6 bases, leaving 13 bases between the germline ends. Germline V gives CDR1 SGHRS, CDR2 YFSETQ. The CDR3 loop is CASSLAGVAGNEQFF. CDR3 nucleotide sequence: TGCGCCAGCAGCTTGGCGGGAGTAGCTGGCAATGAGCAGTTCTTC.

The CDR3 coding sequence is TGTGCCAGCAGCTTTACCGGGACAGCGAACACTGAAGCTTTCTTT. This codes for CASSFTGTANTEAFF. This chain joins TRBV7-2 and TRBJ1-1, with 7 positions matching TRBD1. Germline V lookup: CDR1 SGHTA, CDR2 FQGNSA. The CDR3 totals 15 residues. The V segment lost 3 bases and the J segment 1 base; nucleotides outside the gene matches: 5. Based on the CDR3 plus reference TRBV7-2 and TRBJ1-1, the full variable domain is GAGVSQSPSNKVTEKGKDVELRCDPISGHTALYWYRQSLGQGLEFLIYFQGNSAPDKSGLPSDRFSAERTGGSVSTLTIQRTQQEDSAVYLCASSFTGTANTEAFFGQGTRLTVV.

This clone was detected a few times. The chain links TRBV29-1 to TRBJ2-1; tentatively, D is TRBD1 (6 bases). Trimming took 1 base from V and 8 from J, leaving 15 bases between them. The CDR3 has 14 residues. Germline assignment: CDR1 SQVTM and CDR2 ANQGSEA. The CDR3 loop reads CSVEGGRGVDEQFF. The CDR3, as DNA: TGCAGCGTTGAAGGGGGGCGTGGGGTCGATGAGCAGTTCTTC.

V usage is TRBV11-2 and J usage is TRBJ2-3; a possible D gene is TRBD2 (5 bases). CDR1 is SGHAT, CDR2 FQNNGV, per germline. V dropped 6 bases and J dropped 2 bases, with 18 bases sitting between them. This CDR3 has 16 residues. DNA of the CDR3: TGTGCCAGCAGGAAATGGATAGGAGGATTCACAGATACGCAGTATTTT. Translation: CASRKWIGGFTDTQYF.

The rearrangement joins TRBV5-1 to TRBJ2-6; D possibly corresponds to TRBD1 (6 bases). CDR1 is SGHRS, CDR2 YFSETQ, per germline. V lost 3 bases, J lost 2 bases, and 9 bases lay in between. This CDR3 has 15 residues. In DNA form, the CDR3 reads TGCGCCAGCAGCTCACAGGGTGCTGGGGCCAACGTCCTGACTTTC. It yields the protein CASSSQGAGANVLTF.

The CDR3 bases are TGTGCCAGCAGCAAAGTGTCACTAGCGGGAAACAATGAGCAGTTCTTC. This gives the protein CASSKVSLAGNNEQFF. The rearrangement links TRBV21-1 to TRBJ2-1; no DNA check was done on the table's D call, TRBD2. TRBV21-1 is given as a pseudogene. CDR3 length equals 16 residues.

This clone came up a few times. The chain links TRBV7-3 to TRBJ2-5; tentative D call: TRBD1 (6 bases). Germline V gene sequence: CDR1 SGHTA, CDR2 FQGTGA. Trimming removed 1 base at V and 5 bases at J, with 14 bases between. CDR3 size: 15 residues. The CDR3 sequence: CASSLSQGRSETQYF. As DNA, the CDR3 is TGTGCCAGCAGCTTAAGCCAGGGGCGGTCGGAGACCCAGTACTTC.

The chain has TRBV29-1 and TRBJ2-1, with TRBD2 as a possible D gene (5 bases). CDR1 is SQVTM, CDR2 ANQGSEA, per germline. V lost 6 bases and J lost 6, with 15 bases in between. This CDR3 is 13 amino acids long. CDR3 coding DNA: TGCAGCGTGGCCCGGGGTGCCGGCAATGAGCAGTTCTTC. Translated, it gives CSVARGAGNEQFF.

This clone was seen a few times. Here the CDR3 DNA reads TGTGCCAGCAGCCCGGGACAGGGGTATCAGCCCCAGCATTTT. This sequence encodes CASSPGQGYQPQHF. The rearrangement links TRBV2 to TRBJ1-5, with 10 bases matching TRBD1. V lost 6 bases to trimming and J lost 5 bases; unmatched junction nucleotides: 4. The germline V gene has CDR1 SNHLY and CDR2 FYNNEI. The length of the CDR3 is 14 residues.